The clone carrying this T cell receptor (beta chain) was seen only a few times. Its antigen is not known. This sample is part of a study of T cell repertoires in cytomegalovirus infection. Looking at the study overall: An indication of both CMV infection and matching HLA type came from public TCR beta signatures. The study, taken as a whole, reports: HLA-C-restricted CMV clonotypes gave the most frequent clonotype in two of eight donors. Adding up the frequency of public TCR beta families identified people who carried CMV plus the relevant HLA.

Between the trimmed V and J ends, which lost 2 bases and 6 bases, there was a span of 11 bases. The CDR3 runs to 15 residues. The germline V gene has CDR1 SEHNR and CDR2 FQNEAQ (reference sequence). TCRdb independently ran MiXCR on the reads; one entry per CDR3 protein. Here the sample spans roughly 200,000 distinct CDR3 sequences, about 18% being singletons. Sequences were obtained from CD8+ T cells from PBMCs. This chain links TRBV7-9 with TRBJ1-6; D unclear. This TCR was recovered from a human donor in good health (CMV status not recorded). Some clones in this sample may be carry-over from other donors' samples. CDR3: CASSLREEGNSPLHF. Here the CDR3 DNA reads TGTGCCAGCAGCTTAAGGGAGGAAGGTAATTCACCCCTCCACTTT.